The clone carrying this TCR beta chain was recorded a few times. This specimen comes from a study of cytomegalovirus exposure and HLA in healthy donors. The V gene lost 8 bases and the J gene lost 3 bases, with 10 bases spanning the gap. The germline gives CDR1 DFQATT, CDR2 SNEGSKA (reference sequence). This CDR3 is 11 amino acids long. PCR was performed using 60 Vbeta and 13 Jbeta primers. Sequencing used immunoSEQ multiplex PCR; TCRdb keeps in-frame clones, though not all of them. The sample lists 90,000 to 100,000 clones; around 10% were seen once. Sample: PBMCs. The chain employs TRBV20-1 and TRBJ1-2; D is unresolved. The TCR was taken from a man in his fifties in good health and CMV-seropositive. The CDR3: CSLRVDYGYTF. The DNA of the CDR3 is TGCAGTCTCCGAGTGGACTATGGCTACACCTTC.